The next 20 T cell receptor beta chains were all read from a single sample in a study of blood T cell repertoires in COVID-19. TCRdb keeps only in-frame clones here, not all; method: immunoSEQ multiplex PCR. The table lists about 120,000 clones, over 60% of them singletons. The sequencing input was peripheral blood. The origin of the receptors is a woman older than 75 with acute or convalescent COVID-19.

This chain connects TRBV3-1 (or the pseudogene TRBV3-2) to TRBJ2-4; D might be TRBD1 (6 bases). Germline CDR1 is LGHDT and CDR2 is YNNKEL (reference sequence). The CDR3 spans 20 residues. The V end lost 1 base, the J end lost 2 bases, and 24 bases lay between the germline ends. The CDR3 region is CASSQVCTGPHYYTKNIQYF. In DNA, the CDR3 is TGTGCCAGCAGCCAAGTTTGCACAGGGCCCCACTACTATACCAAAAACATTCAGTACTTC.

As DNA, the CDR3 is TGTGCCAGCAGCTCCGACCCGGGACAGGGAAGGGAGACCCAGTACTTC. Translation gives CASSSDPGQGRETQYF. The chain joins TRBV5-6 to TRBJ2-5; TRBD1 matches at 9 bases. The trim removed 3 bases at V and 5 bases at J, leaving 11 bases unmatched. CDR1 SGHDT and CDR2 YYEEEE come from the germline V gene. The CDR3 covers 16 residues.

J is TRBJ2-7 and V is TRBV21-1; TRBD1 is the table's D call, not checked against the DNA. TRBV21-1 represents a pseudogene. This CDR3 spans 12 amino acids. The CDR3 DNA follows: TGTGCCAGCAGCAATGCAGTCTACGAGCAGTACTTC. Protein: CASSNAVYEQYF.

CDR3 in amino acids: CASSLVAGGNTGELFF. Written as DNA, the CDR3 is TGTGCCAGCAGCTTAGTTGCGGGGGGGAACACCGGGGAGCTGTTTTTT. The V call is TRBV7-2, the J call TRBJ2-2, with 8 bases lining up with TRBD2. With 1 base clipped from V and 1 base from J, the junction kept 2 bases outside the gene matches. This CDR3 spans 16 amino acids. Germline V gene sequence: CDR1 SGHTA, CDR2 FQGNSA.

V gene TRBV7-3 combines with J gene TRBJ2-7; tentative D call: TRBD2 (7 bases). V was clipped by 3 bases and J by 2 bases, with 11 bases between them. The CDR3 runs 14 residues. CDR1 is SGHTA and CDR2 is FQGTGA in the germline V gene. The CDR3 spells CASSLGAGAYEQYF. The CDR3, as DNA: TGTGCCAGCAGCTTGGGGGCGGGAGCCTACGAGCAGTACTTC.

The chain is built from TRBV29-1 and TRBJ1-1; the D gene is possibly TRBD1 (6 bases). This CDR3 has 15 amino acids. V gave up 6 bases and J gave up 5 bases, with 22 bases separating them. Germline V gene sequence: CDR1 SQVTM, CDR2 ANQGSEA. The CDR3 protein is CSVEPTGPRGTEAFF. DNA of the CDR3: TGCAGCGTCGAACCAACAGGGCCCAGAGGGACTGAAGCTTTCTTT.

This clone was seen a few times. This chain connects TRBV9 to TRBJ1-2; TRBD1 matches 12 bases. Germline trimming cut 4 bases from V and 6 bases from J; bases unmatched to any gene: 7. Per germline, CDR1 SGDLS and CDR2 YYNGEE. The CDR3 has 15 residues. This CDR3 reads CASSFGTGGAHGYTF. The CDR3 DNA sequence: TGTGCCAGCAGCTTCGGGACAGGGGGCGCCCATGGCTACACCTTC.

This clone was picked up a small number of times. The chain carries TRBV5-1 and TRBJ1-3; 10 nucleotides align to TRBD1. Trimming at V came to 2 bases and at J to 10 bases, leaving 6 bases not matched to a gene. CDR1 is SGHRS and CDR2 is YFSETQ in the germline V gene. The CDR3 runs to 14 residues. CDR3: CASSLSGTGDTIYF. CDR3 DNA sequence: TGCGCCAGCAGCTTATCCGGGACAGGGGATACCATATATTTT. The variable domain in full, with the rest retrieved from reference TRBV5-1 and TRBJ1-3, is KAGVTQTPRYLIKTRGQQVTLSCSPISGHRSVSWYQQTPGQGLQFLFEYFSETQRNKGNFPGRFSGRQFSNSRSEMNVSTLELGDSALYLCASSLSGTGDTIYFGEGSWLTVV.

The chain combines TRBV5-1 with TRBJ2-1, with 7 bases lining up with TRBD1. This CDR3 has 13 residues. CDR1 and CDR2 from the germline V gene are SGHRS and YFSETQ. The ends lost 10 bases at V and 13 bases at J; junction bases unmatched: 17. This CDR3 is CACSRDSNLDQFF. In DNA form, the CDR3 reads TGCGCCTGTTCACGGGACAGCAACCTTGATCAGTTCTTC.

The chain recombines TRBV11-2 with TRBJ1-1, with D perhaps TRBD1 (5 bases). V was cut by 2 bases and J by 3 bases, with 7 bases left in between. This CDR3 has 13 residues. Germline CDR1 is SGHAT and CDR2 is FQNNGV. The CDR3 loop reads CASSLQGDTEAFF. The CDR3, as DNA: TGTGCCAGCAGCTTACAGGGTGACACTGAAGCTTTCTTT. The full variable domain, rest sourced from reference TRBV11-2 and TRBJ1-1, is EAGVAQSPRYKIIEKRQSVAFWCNPISGHATLYWYQQILGQGPKLLIQFQNNGVVDDSQLPKDRFSAERLKGVDSTLKIQPAKLEDSAVYLCASSLQGDTEAFFGQGTRLTVV.

This chain connects TRBV4-2 to TRBJ1-3; D is possibly TRBD1 (5 bases). Between the trimmed V and J ends, which lost 1 base and 2 bases, there was a span of 6 bases. CDR1 LGHNA and CDR2 YNFKEQ come from the germline V gene. This CDR3 has 14 amino acids. The CDR3 spells CASSQGGAGNTIYF. The CDR3 DNA is TGTGCCAGCAGCCAAGGGGGCGCTGGAAACACCATATATTTT.

The chain is built from TRBV7-2 and TRBJ2-1; TRBD2 matches 8 bases. Germline V gene sequence: CDR1 SGHTA, CDR2 FQGNSA. J lost 9 bases, V lost 4 bases, and 11 bases had no gene match. The CDR3 consists of 15 residues. CDR3 sequence (DNA): TGTGCCAGCAGCTCGGGACTAGGTCGGGTTAGTGAGCAGTTCTTC. It translates to CASSSGLGRVSEQFF. The full variable domain, in which reference TRBV7-2 and TRBJ2-1 provide the parts outside the CDR3, is GAGVSQSPSNKVTEKGKDVELRCDPISGHTALYWYRQSLGQGLEFLIYFQGNSAPDKSGLPSDRFSAERTGGSVSTLTIQRTQQEDSAVYLCASSSGLGRVSEQFFGPGTRLTVL.

The chain recombines TRBV9 with TRBJ2-1; TRBD1 is a possible D gene (6 bases). The CDR3 runs to 17 residues. V gave up 3 bases and J gave up 3 bases, with 19 bases separating them. Per the germline V gene, CDR1 is SGDLS and CDR2 is YYNGEE. This CDR3 is CASSARRTARRYNEQFF. DNA for the CDR3: TGTGCCAGCAGCGCCCGTCGGACAGCGAGACGCTACAATGAGCAGTTCTTC. Full variable domain (missing parts from reference TRBV9 and TRBJ2-1): DSGVTQTPKHLITATGQRVTLRCSPRSGDLSVYWYQQSLDQGLQFLIQYYNGEERAKGNILERFSAQQFPDLHSELNLSSLELGDSALYFCASSARRTARRYNEQFFGPGTRLTVL.

This clone was counted a single time. This chain links TRBV19 with TRBJ2-7; 10 positions agree with TRBD2. J lost 5 bases, V lost 8 bases, and 9 bases had no gene match. The CDR3 spans 14 residues. Germline CDR1 LNHDA, CDR2 SQIVND (reference sequence). CDR3: CASGASGSSHEQYF. The CDR3 coding sequence is TGTGCCAGTGGAGCTAGCGGGAGTTCCCACGAGCAGTACTTC.

The chain is built from TRBV3-1 (or the pseudogene TRBV3-2) and TRBJ1-1; D remains ambiguous. The germline CDR1 and CDR2 sequences are LGHDT and YNNKEL (reference sequence). The CDR3 contains 14 residues. V gave up 3 bases and J gave up 7 bases, with 15 bases separating them. The CDR3 reads CASSHSIEFLEAFF. Written as DNA, the CDR3 is TGTGCCAGCAGCCATTCGATCGAGTTTCTTGAAGCTTTCTTT.

The J gene is TRBJ1-5, the V gene TRBV19, with TRBD1 as a possible D gene (5 bases). Per germline, CDR1 LNHDA and CDR2 SQIVND (reference sequence). Trimming stripped 8 bases from V and 3 bases from J, with 11 bases between. This CDR3 comprises 13 residues. The CDR3 DNA is TGTGCCAGTTCCCGACAGAACAATCAGCCCCAGCATTTT. It is translated as CASSRQNNQPQHF.

This rearrangement joins TRBV5-1 to TRBJ1-3; 10 positions agree with TRBD1. The V and J ends lost 4 bases and 1 base, in that order; junction bases with no gene match: 2. Germline-derived CDR1 and CDR2 are SGHRS and YFSETQ. The CDR3 is 15 amino acids. Here the CDR3 reads CASSGTGASGNTIYF. The CDR3 coding sequence is TGCGCCAGCAGCGGGACAGGGGCTTCTGGAAACACCATATATTTT.

The J gene is TRBJ2-7, the V gene TRBV9; 9 bases match TRBD1. Looked up from germline, CDR1 is SGDLS and CDR2 is YYNGEE. The CDR3 runs to 15 residues. V was clipped by 3 bases and J by 2 bases; unmatched bases: 6. The DNA for the CDR3 is TGTGCCAGCAGCGAAGGCAGGACAGGGGCCTACGAGCAGTACTTC. Its translation is CASSEGRTGAYEQYF.

V usage is TRBV4-3 and J usage is TRBJ2-5; the D gene is possibly TRBD2 (6 bases). CDR3 size: 16 residues. Germline V gene data show CDR1 as LGHNA and CDR2 as YSLEER. Trimming cost V 1 base and J 5 bases, with 17 bases left between them. This CDR3 is CASSQVVGQGGETQYF. The CDR3 bases are TGCGCCAGCAGCCAAGTTGTTGGACAAGGAGGGGAGACCCAGTACTTC.

A note on this clone: The sample contains more than one DNA sequence encoding this CDR3. The chain couples TRBV5-1 to TRBJ2-2, with 7 nucleotides matching TRBD1. Germline CDR1 is SGHRS and CDR2 is YFSETQ. CDR3 length equals 15 residues. V gave up 4 bases and J gave up 0 bases; unmatched junction bases: 3. The CDR3 is CASSPGTANTGELFF. The CDR3 nucleotides are TGCGCCAGCAGCCCCGGGACAGCGAACACCGGGGAGCTGTTTTTT.